Below, 12 T cell receptor beta chains from the same sample are listed, as sequenced in a study of cytomegalovirus exposure and HLA in healthy donors. This PCR relied on a set of 60 Vbeta primers and 13 Jbeta primers. The protocol was immunoSEQ multiplex PCR, while the TCRdb copy is restricted to in-frame clones and leaves out a portion. The data hold 97,000 or so clones, with about two thirds observed a single time. What was sequenced was PBMCs. The receptors here all came from a man aged 45-65 years in good health and CMV-seronegative.

This clone was picked up a small number of times. The V and J genes are TRBV5-8 and TRBJ2-2, with 10 bases lining up with TRBD1. Germline V gives CDR1 SGHTS, CDR2 YDEGEE. The CDR3 is made up of 16 amino acids. V lost 3 bases and J lost 3; bases outside the gene matches: 5. CDR3 residues: CASSWTDRGDTGELFF. Here the CDR3 DNA reads TGTGCCAGCAGCTGGACGGACAGGGGGGACACCGGGGAGCTGTTTTTT.

The CDR3, as DNA: TGTGCCAGCAGCGGAAAGGGCACAGGGGGATCCTACGAGCAGTACTTC. Amino acid sequence: CASSGKGTGGSYEQYF. The V call is TRBV7-8, the J call TRBJ2-7, with 8 bases lining up with TRBD1. This CDR3 spans 16 amino acids. Germline V lookup: CDR1 SGHVS, CDR2 FQNEAQ. V gave up 5 bases and J gave up 1 base; unmatched junction bases: 10.

The V call is TRBV28, the J call TRBJ1-2, with D perhaps TRBD1 (6 bases). Per germline, CDR1 MDHEN and CDR2 SYDVKM. CDR3 size: 15 residues. V shed 7 bases and J shed 0 bases, with 15 bases lying between them. The CDR3 loop reads CASKLRTVTNYGYTF. The CDR3 coding sequence is TGTGCCAGCAAGCTAAGGACAGTTACTAACTATGGCTACACCTTC.

The J gene is TRBJ1-4, the V gene TRBV27, with 10 bases matching TRBD1. The V gene's germline CDR1 is MNHEY and CDR2 SMNVEV (reference sequence). V lost 3 bases and J lost 14; bases outside the gene matches: 6. This CDR3 region has 13 residues. The CDR3: CASSFRDRGALFF. The CDR3 bases are TGTGCCAGCAGTTTCCGGGACAGGGGTGCTCTGTTTTTT.

The chain employs TRBV4-2 and TRBJ1-3; 9 nucleotides align to TRBD1. Per the germline V gene, CDR1 is LGHNA and CDR2 is YNFKEQ. V gave up 1 base and J gave up 5 bases; unmatched junction bases: 6. The CDR3 contains 16 residues. For the CDR3, the DNA is TGTGCCAGCAGCCAAGGACCGGGACAGGGCCGAAACACCATATATTTT. Protein sequence: CASSQGPGQGRNTIYF.

This clone was found a few times. This chain joins TRBV7-2 and TRBJ2-7; possibly TRBD2 for D (5 bases). Germline assignment: CDR1 SGHTA and CDR2 FQGNSA. V dropped 5 bases and J dropped 7 bases, with 15 bases sitting between them. The length of the CDR3 is 13 residues. CDR3: CASSHGLPAEQYF. The CDR3 DNA reads TGTGCCAGCAGCCACGGACTCCCTGCGGAGCAGTACTTC.

This sequence joins TRBV6-5 and TRBJ1-5, with D hard to call. V dropped 0 bases and J dropped 6 bases, with 9 bases sitting between them. This CDR3 has 14 residues. Germline V gene sequence: CDR1 MNHEY, CDR2 SVGAGI. This CDR3 reads CASSYSKLSQPQHF. CDR3 coding DNA: TGTGCCAGCAGTTACTCGAAGTTGAGTCAGCCCCAGCATTTT.

The genes are TRBV6-5 and TRBJ1-3, with 9 bases lining up with TRBD1. Germline CDR1 MNHEY, CDR2 SVGAGI. The CDR3 spans 16 residues. Germline trimming cut 0 bases from V and 0 bases from J; bases unmatched to any gene: 0. The CDR3 sequence is CASSYSTGGSGNTIYF. In DNA, the CDR3 is TGTGCCAGCAGTTACTCGACAGGGGGCTCTGGAAACACCATATATTTT.

The chain is built from TRBV7-9 and TRBJ2-3; 16 bases agree with TRBD2. Per germline, CDR1 SEHNR and CDR2 FQNEAQ (reference sequence). This CDR3 is 19 amino acids long. J was trimmed by 3 bases and V by 6 bases; bases with no gene match: 12. The CDR3 loop reads CASRRIGTSGRGRTDTQYF. The DNA for the CDR3 is TGTGCCAGCAGACGGATCGGGACTAGCGGGAGGGGGAGGACAGATACGCAGTATTTT.

The chain has TRBV2 and TRBJ1-4, with a weak D call TRBD1 (5 bases). The CDR3 is made up of 17 amino acids. Trimming took off 4 bases at V and 0 bases at J, with 15 bases between the two ends. Germline V lookup: CDR1 SNHLY, CDR2 FYNNEI. CDR3 protein: CASSVGLTFATNEKLFF. In DNA, the CDR3 is TGTGCCAGCAGTGTGGGGCTGACCTTCGCAACTAATGAAAAACTGTTTTTT.

V is TRBV5-4 and J is TRBJ2-3; 10 bases are a match to TRBD2. This CDR3 has 15 residues. Looked up from germline, CDR1 is SGHNT and CDR2 is YYREEE (reference sequence). V lost 4 bases to trimming and J lost 4 bases; unmatched junction nucleotides: 6. DNA for the CDR3: TGTGCCAGCAGCGGAGCGGGGGGGCCCTCAGATACGCAGTATTTT. It is translated as CASSGAGGPSDTQYF.

The gene calls are TRBV19 and TRBJ1-2; TRBD1 matches 9 bases. The CDR3 spans 12 residues. V lost 9 bases and J lost 6; bases outside the gene matches: 5. Germline CDR1 is LNHDA and CDR2 is SQIVND (reference sequence). Here the CDR3 DNA reads TGTGCCAGCGCCCACAGGGGGCATGGCTACACCTTC. Amino acids: CASAHRGHGYTF.